Listed below are T cell receptor beta chains from one sample, sequenced in a study of T cells in tumors after PD-1 blockade. The data were produced by immunoSEQ multiplex PCR, yet TCRdb's version contains in-frame clones alone and is incomplete. Of thousands of clones listed, less than 80% are singletons. This specimen was tumor tissue, taken after anti-PD-1 treatment. These receptors all stem from a human donor with cutaneous squamous cell carcinoma. Both conserved end residues are part of each CDR3. A D gene is named only where the DNA matches it firmly. Size is omitted from some rows. Given values are once, few, many or a class for expanded clones.

TGTGCCAGCAGCCTTGCAAGAGAGCAGTACTTC	CASSLAREQYF	NA	11	TRBV11-1	few	TRBJ2-7
TGTGCCAGCAGCTTGTGGGCCACTGAAGCTTTCTTT	CASSLWATEAFF	NA	12	TRBV5-6	NA	TRBJ1-1
TGTGCCACCCGACAGGATAGCACAGATACGCAGTATTTT	CATRQDSTDTQYF	NA	13	TRBV10-3	NA	TRBJ2-3
TGTGCCAGCAGACTGCAGGGGGCAGCTATGAACACTGAAGCTTTCTTT	CASRLQGAAMNTEAFF	TRBD1	16	TRBV3-1/TRBV3-2	few	TRBJ1-1
TGTGCCAGCAGTGGTGGTGGGGGTGGAGGCTCTCAGCCCCAGCATTTT	CASSGGGGGGSQPQHF	NA	16	TRBV6-1	NA	TRBJ1-5
TGTGCCAGCAGTTTCCCTGGACAGTGGGTTTATGGCTACACCTTC	CASSFPGQWVYGYTF	NA	15	TRBV28	NA	TRBJ1-2
TGTGCCAGCAGCTTGACAGGGGACACCGGGGAGCTGTTTTTT	CASSLTGDTGELFF	TRBD1	14	TRBV5-6	once	TRBJ2-2
TGCGCCAGCAGCTGGACGGACAGGGGGTCGAACACTGAAGCTTTCTTT	CASSWTDRGSNTEAFF	TRBD1	16	TRBV5-1	NA	TRBJ1-1
TGTGCCAGCAGCAGGGGCGGTGAGACCCAGTACTTC	CASSRGGETQYF	NA	12	TRBV2	NA	TRBJ2-5
TGTGCCAGCAGTGACAGGTACGAGCAGTACTTC	CASSDRYEQYF	NA	11	TRBV25-1	NA	TRBJ2-7
TGTGCCAGCAGTTACTCCTTCGGCGGCACTGAAGCTTTCTTT	CASSYSFGGTEAFF	NA	14	TRBV6-2/TRBV6-3	few	TRBJ1-1
TGCGCCAGCAGCGTTACGACTGTTCTACAGTTCTTC	CASSVTTVLQFF	NA	12	TRBV10-2	NA	TRBJ2-1
TGTGCCAGCAGCTTAGATCAGGGAAGCCAGCCCCAGCATTTT	CASSLDQGSQPQHF	NA	14	TRBV7-9	few	TRBJ1-5
TGTGCCAGCAGGAGGGGTACGGATTCACCCCTCCACTTT	CASRRGTDSPLHF	NA	13	TRBV25-1	few	TRBJ1-6
TGTGCCAGCAGCCGCGGGGGGACCCAAGAGACCCAGTACTTC	CASSRGGTQETQYF	TRBD2	14	TRBV5-4	NA	TRBJ2-5
TGTGCCAGCAGCGGCCCTTCGAGGAGGGGTCGCGGGGAGCTGTTTTTT	CASSGPSRRGRGELFF	NA	16	TRBV9	NA	TRBJ2-2
TGTGCCAGCAGCCAAGTGTTAGGGGGGGACGAGCAGTACTTC	CASSQVLGGDEQYF	NA	14	TRBV3-1/TRBV3-2	NA	TRBJ2-7
TGTGCCAGCAGGGGGGACAGGGCGGCGGAGACCCAGTACTTC	CASRGDRAAETQYF	TRBD1	14	TRBV2	NA	TRBJ2-5
TGTGCCAGCACGGGGTGGGGGTCGAACACCGGGGAGCTGTTTTTT	CASTGWGSNTGELFF	NA	15	TRBV6-5	NA	TRBJ2-2
TGTGCCAGTAGTATAGGGGAAGCCGGGACGGCGCTTTTCTCTGGAAACACCATATATTTT	CASSIGEAGTALFSGNTIYF	NA	20	TRBV19	NA	TRBJ1-3
TGTGCCAGCAGCTTAGGTTTTCCTGGCGATGGCTACACCTTC	CASSLGFPGDGYTF	NA	14	TRBV7-2	once	TRBJ1-2
TGTGCCAGTTCAGGGGCGGCTAATGAAAAACTGTTTTTT	CASSGAANEKLFF	NA	13	TRBV6-5	NA	TRBJ1-4
TGTGCCAGCAGTTTGGCGAGGGCGAGAGGCTACACCTTC	CASSLARARGYTF	NA	13	TRBV28	medium-sized	TRBJ1-2
TGCGCCAGCAGCCAAGGGGAAGAAGGCAACAGTGAAGCTTTCTTT	CASSQGEEGNSEAFF	NA	15	TRBV4-1	NA	TRBJ1-1
TGTGCCAGCAGCACGACACGCTCCTACGAGCAGTACTTC	CASSTTRSYEQYF	NA	13	TRBV6-5	NA	TRBJ2-7
TGTGCCAGCTCACTGTCTGGACAGGGTTTCCACGAGCAGTACTTC	CASSLSGQGFHEQYF	TRBD1	15	TRBV18	once	TRBJ2-7
TGTGCCAGCAGCTTAGAGCTAGCGGCCAAAAACATTCAGTACTTC	CASSLELAAKNIQYF	NA	15	TRBV7-4	NA	TRBJ2-4
TGTGCCAGCAGCTTAGCAGGGAATGAAAAACTGTTTTTT	CASSLAGNEKLFF	NA	13	TRBV7-9	NA	TRBJ1-4
TGTGCCAGCACGAGTTGGGGCACAGATACGCAGTATTTT	CASTSWGTDTQYF	NA	13	TRBV27	NA	TRBJ2-3
TGTGCCAGCAGCCGGACAGATGAGCAGTTCTTC	CASSRTDEQFF	NA	11	TRBV7-9	few	TRBJ2-1
TGCGCCAGCAGCCAAGGTATGGGTGGGCCAGATACGCAGTATTTT	CASSQGMGGPDTQYF	NA	15	TRBV4-1	NA	TRBJ2-3
TGTGCCATCAGTGGACGGACAGGGACCCCAGATACGCAGTATTTT	CAISGRTGTPDTQYF	TRBD1	15	TRBV10-3	NA	TRBJ2-3
TGTGCCAGCAGCCCCTGGACTAGCGGGGTCGACGAGCAGTACTTC	CASSPWTSGVDEQYF	TRBD2	15	TRBV13	NA	TRBJ2-7
TGTGCCAGCAGTGAATCCGGGACCTACGAGCAGTACTTC	CASSESGTYEQYF	NA	13	TRBV25-1	NA	TRBJ2-7
TGTGCCAGCAGTGATTGGACAGAAGCTAACTATGGCTACACCTTC	CASSDWTEANYGYTF	NA	15	TRBV6-1	NA	TRBJ1-2
TGTGCCAGCAACCCGCCGGGACAGGGGGACTATGGCTACACCTTC	CASNPPGQGDYGYTF	TRBD1	15	TRBV7-2	NA	TRBJ1-2
TGCAGCGTTGATGGGACACTAAACACTGAAGCTTTCTTT	CSVDGTLNTEAFF	NA	13	TRBV29-1	NA	TRBJ1-1
TGCAGCGCCTCGGACAGGGGGATAGATTCACCCCTCCACTTT	CSASDRGIDSPLHF	TRBD1	14	TRBV29-1	few	TRBJ1-6
TGTGCCAGCAGTTGGGGTGGGACAGGGCCTATAGCGTACTTC	CASSWGGTGPIAYF	TRBD1	14	TRBV6-6	NA	TRBJ2-7
TGTGCCAGCCCACGTGCAGGCGAGAACACTGAAGCTTTCTTT	CASPRAGENTEAFF	NA	14	TRBV18	NA	TRBJ1-1
TGTGCCAGCACCCGGTCGGGGCAGAACTATGGCTACACCTTC	CASTRSGQNYGYTF	NA	14	TRBV7-9	once	TRBJ1-2
TGTGCCAGCAGCCAAGGCAACGGGGGCCAAGAGACCCAGTACTTC	CASSQGNGGQETQYF	NA	15	TRBV4-2	NA	TRBJ2-5
TGTGCCAGTAGTTCATACACCGGGGAGCTGTTTTTT	CASSSYTGELFF	NA	12	TRBV19	NA	TRBJ2-2
TGTGCCAGTAGTATAAATCGTGGAGGGCTTGCTGGAAACACCATATATTTT	CASSINRGGLAGNTIYF	NA	17	TRBV19	few	TRBJ1-3